This T cell receptor beta chain is from a study of T-cell memory formation after mild COVID-19. Study outcomes and limitations: CD4/CD8 balance held among clones contracting day 15 to 85, and later expanders leaned CD4+.

TCRdb fed the 5' RACE reads into MiXCR, producing one record per CDR3 protein. Counted here are about 320,000 distinct CDR3 sequences, over 11% occurring once; the ten biggest clones make up 20% to 25%. This clonotype was picked up a small number of times. As yet, its antigen is unknown. The CDR3 has 17 amino acids. The germline V gene has CDR1 SGHAT and CDR2 FQDESV (reference sequence). V was pared by 7 bases and J by 0 bases, with 13 bases of the junction left unmatched. The chain employs TRBV11-1 and TRBJ2-5; 8 bases line up with TRBD2. Sequenced: PBMCs or a T cell subset sorted from them (not recorded which). The sequence came from a man between 18 and 29 years old who had mild COVID-19 (a few samples of this study predate the infection). Cell type and time point are not known. The chain's CDR3 is CASTVGGQAGDQETQYF. The CDR3 nucleotides are TGTGCCAGCACCGTGGGGGGGCAAGCGGGGGACCAAGAGACCCAGTACTTC.